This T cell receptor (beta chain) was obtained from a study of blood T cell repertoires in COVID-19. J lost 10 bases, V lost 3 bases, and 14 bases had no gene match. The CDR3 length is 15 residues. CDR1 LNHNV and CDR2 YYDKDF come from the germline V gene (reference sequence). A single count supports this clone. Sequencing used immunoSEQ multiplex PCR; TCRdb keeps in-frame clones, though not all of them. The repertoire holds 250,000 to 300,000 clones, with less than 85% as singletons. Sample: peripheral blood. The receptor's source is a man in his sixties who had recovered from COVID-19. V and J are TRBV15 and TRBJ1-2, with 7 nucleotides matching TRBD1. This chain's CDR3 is CATSSPGGGRASYTF. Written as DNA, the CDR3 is TGTGCCACCAGCAGTCCTGGAGGGGGCAGGGCTTCCTACACCTTC. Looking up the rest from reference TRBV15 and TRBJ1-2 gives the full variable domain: DAMVIQNPRYQVTQFGKPVTLSCSQTLNHNVMYWYQQKSSQAPKLLFHYYDKDFNNEADTPDNFQSRRPNTSFCFLDIRSPGLGDTAMYLCATSSPGGGRASYTFGSGTRLTVV.